This TCR beta chain was documented in a study of T cell responses to AZD1222 COVID-19 vaccine. Clones were read by immunoSEQ multiplex PCR, and TCRdb kept only the in-frame ones, dropping some. Found here are 99,000 or so clones, 80% to 90% of them singletons; the top ten hold about 40%. The receptor comes from an adult who received the AZD1222 COVID-19 vaccine. Sequencing was performed on peripheral blood, taken 28 days after the second AZD1222 dose.

For the CDR3, the DNA is TGTGCCAGCAGCGCCCGACAGGGGGCGTATGGAAACACCATATATTTT. Protein sequence: CASSARQGAYGNTIYF. V usage is TRBV7-6 and J usage is TRBJ1-3; 10 nucleotides align to TRBD1. Germline V gene data show CDR1 as SGHVS and CDR2 as FNYEAQ. With 5 bases clipped from V and 3 bases from J, the junction kept 7 bases outside the gene matches. The CDR3 covers 16 residues.